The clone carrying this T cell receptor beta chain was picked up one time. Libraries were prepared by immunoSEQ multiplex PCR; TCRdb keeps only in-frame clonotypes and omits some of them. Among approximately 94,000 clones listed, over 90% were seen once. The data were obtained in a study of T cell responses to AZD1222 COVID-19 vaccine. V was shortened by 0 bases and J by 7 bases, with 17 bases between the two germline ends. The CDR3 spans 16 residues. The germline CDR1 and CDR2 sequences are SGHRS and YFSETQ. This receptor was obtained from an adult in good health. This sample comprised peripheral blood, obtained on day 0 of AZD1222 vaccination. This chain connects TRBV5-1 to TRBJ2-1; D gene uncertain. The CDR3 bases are TGCGCCAGCAGCTTGGTACGCCTAGTCAATGGGAATGAGCAGTTCTTC. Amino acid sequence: CASSLVRLVNGNEQFF.